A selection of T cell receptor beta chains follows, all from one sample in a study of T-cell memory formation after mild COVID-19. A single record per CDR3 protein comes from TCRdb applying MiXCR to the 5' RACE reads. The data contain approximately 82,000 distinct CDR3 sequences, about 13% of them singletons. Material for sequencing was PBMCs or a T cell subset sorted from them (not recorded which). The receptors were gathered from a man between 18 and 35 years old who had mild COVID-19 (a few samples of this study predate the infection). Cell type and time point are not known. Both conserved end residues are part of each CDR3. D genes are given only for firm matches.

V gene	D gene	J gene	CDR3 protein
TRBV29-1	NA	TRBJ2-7	CSVEGDYEQYF
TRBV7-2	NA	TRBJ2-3	CASSLNWGPSTDTQYF
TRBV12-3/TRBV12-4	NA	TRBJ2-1	CASSSAGAGVNEEQFF
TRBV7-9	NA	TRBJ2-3	CASSPPFLRGGTDTQYF
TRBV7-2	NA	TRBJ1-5	CASSVTGFSNQPQHF
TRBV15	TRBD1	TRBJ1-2	CATSEQGNNYGYTF
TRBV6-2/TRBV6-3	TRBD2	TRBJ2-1	CASSLTSGSYNEQFF
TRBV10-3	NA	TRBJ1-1	CAISESAGLTEAFF
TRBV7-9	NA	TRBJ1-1	CASSLSGALSTEAFF
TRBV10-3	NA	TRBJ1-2	CAISDDRLYGYTF
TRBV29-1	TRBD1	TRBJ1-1	CSVEDGTGQGPAFF
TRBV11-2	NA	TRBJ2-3	CASSLRDTQYF
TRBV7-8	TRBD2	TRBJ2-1	CASSETSGGADEQFF
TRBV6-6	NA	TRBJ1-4	CASSHRGTNEKLFF
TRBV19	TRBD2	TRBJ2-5	CASSLTSGGFETQYF
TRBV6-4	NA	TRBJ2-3	CASSQRDTDTQYF
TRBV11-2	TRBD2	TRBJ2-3	CASSYSGGLSDTQYF
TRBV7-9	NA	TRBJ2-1	CASSLVGGNEQFF
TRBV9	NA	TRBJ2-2	CASSTPGLKAGELFF
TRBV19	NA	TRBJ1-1	CASTVSGTEAFF
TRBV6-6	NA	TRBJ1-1	CASSIPEVRRTEAFF
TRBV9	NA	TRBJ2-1	CASSVDGNYNEQFF
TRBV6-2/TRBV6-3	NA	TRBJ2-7	CASRFSVQGTAYEQYF
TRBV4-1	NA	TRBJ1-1	CASSHPEGGNTEAFF
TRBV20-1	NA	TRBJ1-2	CSARDLGNRVFGYTF
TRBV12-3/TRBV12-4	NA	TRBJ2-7	CASSPGHYEQYF
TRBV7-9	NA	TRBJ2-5	CASSTQQWGWETQYF
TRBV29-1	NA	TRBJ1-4	CSVEGRGYNEKLFF
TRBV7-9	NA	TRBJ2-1	CASSSADEQFF
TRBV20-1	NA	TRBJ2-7	CSARGGSHEQYF
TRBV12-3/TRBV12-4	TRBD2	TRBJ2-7	CASSTWTAGGYEQYF